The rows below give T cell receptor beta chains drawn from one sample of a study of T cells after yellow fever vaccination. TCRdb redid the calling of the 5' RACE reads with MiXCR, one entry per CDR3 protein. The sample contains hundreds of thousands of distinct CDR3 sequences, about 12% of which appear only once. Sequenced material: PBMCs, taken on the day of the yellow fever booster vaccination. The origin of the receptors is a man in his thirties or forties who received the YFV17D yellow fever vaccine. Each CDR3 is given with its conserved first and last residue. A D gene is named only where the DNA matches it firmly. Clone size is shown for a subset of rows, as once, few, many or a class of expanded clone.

DNA: TGTGCCAGCAGCTTAGTAGCGGGAGCGGGATACAATGAGCAGTTCTTC; CDR3: CASSLVAGAGYNEQFF; D: TRBD2; V: TRBV7-2; J: TRBJ2-1; size: -
DNA: TGTGCCAGCAGCCCCCGGCTAGCCGATGCCCGACCTGAGCAGTTCTTC; CDR3: CASSPRLADARPEQFF; D: -; V: TRBV14; J: TRBJ2-1; size: -
DNA: TGTGCCAGCAAAGGGTGGGGTAACACTGAAGCTCTCTTT; CDR3: CASKGWGNTEALF; D: -; V: TRBV5-6; J: TRBJ1-1; size: -
DNA: TGTGCCAGCGGGGGACTTGGACAGGGCCCCGATACGCAGTATTTT; CDR3: CASGGLGQGPDTQYF; D: TRBD1; V: TRBV28; J: TRBJ2-3; size: -
DNA: TGTGCCAGCAGCCGACTAACAGATACGCAGTATTTT; CDR3: CASSRLTDTQYF; D: -; V: TRBV7-8; J: TRBJ2-3; size: few
DNA: TGTGCCACCGGACTCGACAGGGGAGCCTACGAGCAGTACTTC; CDR3: CATGLDRGAYEQYF; D: TRBD1; V: TRBV10-3; J: TRBJ2-7; size: once
DNA: TGCGCCAGCAGCTCACAGGGGGCGCCGCGGAATAGTGAGCAGTTCTTC; CDR3: CASSSQGAPRNSEQFF; D: TRBD1; V: TRBV5-1; J: TRBJ2-1; size: -
DNA: TGTGCCAGCAGCCCCGACCAGGGTTACGAGCAGTACTTC; CDR3: CASSPDQGYEQYF; D: -; V: TRBV5-4; J: TRBJ2-7; size: few
DNA: TGCAGTGCTAGAGGGGACTTCGGGGAGCTGTTTTTT; CDR3: CSARGDFGELFF; D: -; V: TRBV20-1; J: TRBJ2-2; size: few
DNA: TGCACCAGCAGCTTGGAGTCCGAGCAGTACTTC; CDR3: CTSSLESEQYF; D: -; V: TRBV5-1; J: TRBJ2-7; size: once
DNA: TGCGCCAGCAGCTTTGGACGGGGCTGGGAAGAGCAGTACTTC; CDR3: CASSFGRGWEEQYF; D: -; V: TRBV5-1; J: TRBJ2-7; size: -
DNA: TGTGCCAGCAGCCAAGATTTGGGGGCCTTGGCCTACGAGCAGTACTTC; CDR3: CASSQDLGALAYEQYF; D: -; V: TRBV14; J: TRBJ2-7; size: -
DNA: TGTGCCATCAGCCGACTAGCGGGCCACTACGAGCAGTACTTC; CDR3: CAISRLAGHYEQYF; D: TRBD2; V: TRBV10-3; J: TRBJ2-7; size: many
DNA: TGCGCCAGCGGCCCTCAGGGAGATACGCAGTATTTT; CDR3: CASGPQGDTQYF; D: -; V: TRBV5-1; J: TRBJ2-3; size: few
DNA: TGTGCCAGCGAGATTGTTGCGAACACCGGGGAGCTGTTTTTT; CDR3: CASEIVANTGELFF; D: -; V: TRBV6-2/TRBV6-3; J: TRBJ2-2; size: few
DNA: TGTGCCAGCTCACCACCGGGGGGGCCCGACACCGGGGAGCTGTTTTTT; CDR3: CASSPPGGPDTGELFF; D: -; V: TRBV18; J: TRBJ2-2; size: few
DNA: TGCGCCAGCAGCCAAGATTGGGCTAGCTCCTACGAGCAGTACTTC; CDR3: CASSQDWASSYEQYF; D: -; V: TRBV4-3; J: TRBJ2-7; size: -
DNA: TGTGCCAGCTCATCGGTGGAGGATACGCAGTATTTT; CDR3: CASSSVEDTQYF; D: -; V: TRBV7-6; J: TRBJ2-3; size: many
DNA: TGCAGCGCCGAGACTAGCGGTGACTACGAGCAGTACTTC; CDR3: CSAETSGDYEQYF; D: TRBD2; V: TRBV29-1; J: TRBJ2-7; size: many
DNA: TGTGCCAGCCGCCCCCCCCTAGCGGGAGTCTACGAGCAGTACTTC; CDR3: CASRPPLAGVYEQYF; D: TRBD2; V: TRBV6-1; J: TRBJ2-7; size: few
DNA: TGTGCCTGGAGTTCCATTCAACAGGGCTGGTGGACCGGGGAGCTGTTTTTT; CDR3: CAWSSIQQGWWTGELFF; D: -; V: TRBV30; J: TRBJ2-2; size: few
DNA: TGTGCCAGCATCTCAGGGGGAGTGGAAAAAAATACGCAGTATTTT; CDR3: CASISGGVEKNTQYF; D: TRBD1; V: TRBV28; J: TRBJ2-3; size: -
DNA: TGTGCCAGCAGCGACCGCGTCCAAGGCTACACCTTC; CDR3: CASSDRVQGYTF; D: -; V: TRBV19; J: TRBJ1-2; size: -